Listed below are T cell receptor beta chains from one sample, sequenced in a study of graft-versus-host responses after intestinal transplantation. Libraries were prepared by immunoSEQ multiplex PCR; TCRdb keeps only in-frame clonotypes and omits some of them. The data show tens of thousands of clones, approximately 92% seen once. This sample comprised PBMCs, obtained approximately 250 days after intestinal transplant. Receptors originate from a human patient who received an intestinal transplant, so some T cells may come from the graft donor. Each CDR3 is given with its conserved first and last residue. D genes are given only for firm matches. Clone size is stated in some rows and not others, as once, few, many or a class when expanded.

V gene: TRBV5-5; D gene: TRBD1; J gene: TRBJ2-1; clone size: -; CDR3 protein: CASSLWTGGNEQFF; CDR3 DNA: TGTGCCAGCAGTTTGTGGACAGGGGGCAATGAGCAGTTCTTC
V gene: TRBV19; D gene: TRBD2; J gene: TRBJ2-1; clone size: -; CDR3 protein: CASMRLAGGPGNEQFF; CDR3 DNA: TGTGCCAGTATGAGACTAGCAGGAGGGCCAGGGAATGAGCAGTTCTTC
V gene: TRBV7-6; D gene: -; J gene: TRBJ1-6; clone size: -; CDR3 protein: CASSRQVDNSPLHF; CDR3 DNA: TGTGCCAGCAGCCGACAGGTCGATAATTCACCCCTCCACTTT
V gene: TRBV28; D gene: TRBD1; J gene: TRBJ1-2; clone size: -; CDR3 protein: CASSPGGGVIFNYGYTF; CDR3 DNA: TGTGCCAGCAGTCCAGGGGGGGGTGTGATTTTCAACTATGGCTACACCTTC
V gene: TRBV7-9; D gene: -; J gene: TRBJ1-1; clone size: -; CDR3 protein: CASSLGGEATEAFF; CDR3 DNA: TGTGCCAGCAGCTTAGGAGGGGAGGCCACTGAAGCTTTCTTT
V gene: TRBV5-1; D gene: -; J gene: TRBJ1-3; clone size: -; CDR3 protein: CASSPTRIDSGNTIYF; CDR3 DNA: TGCGCCAGCAGCCCAACAAGAATCGACTCTGGAAACACCATATATTTT
V gene: TRBV5-1; D gene: TRBD2; J gene: TRBJ2-7; clone size: -; CDR3 protein: CASSLDGLAGGYEQYF; CDR3 DNA: TGCGCCAGCAGCTTGGATGGGCTAGCGGGGGGCTACGAGCAGTACTTC
V gene: TRBV7-9; D gene: TRBD1; J gene: TRBJ1-5; clone size: -; CDR3 protein: CASSLGDRLNQPQHF; CDR3 DNA: TGTGCCAGCAGCTTGGGGGACAGGTTAAATCAGCCCCAGCATTTT
V gene: TRBV5-2; D gene: -; J gene: TRBJ1-5; clone size: -; CDR3 protein: CASSGGRTTLRNQPQHF; CDR3 DNA: TGTGCCAGCAGCGGGGGTAGGACGACTCTCCGCAATCAGCCCCAGCATTTT
V gene: TRBV6-1; D gene: -; J gene: TRBJ2-1; clone size: -; CDR3 protein: CAVNEQFF; CDR3 DNA: TGTGCCGTCAATGAGCAGTTCTTC
V gene: TRBV28; D gene: -; J gene: TRBJ2-5; clone size: few; CDR3 protein: CASSSRITSRQETQYF; CDR3 DNA: TGTGCCAGCAGTTCTCGAATAACTAGTCGGCAAGAGACCCAGTACTTC
V gene: TRBV19; D gene: -; J gene: TRBJ1-1; clone size: few; CDR3 protein: CASIRQRGIVEAFF; CDR3 DNA: TGTGCCAGTATTAGACAGCGGGGGATCGTGGAAGCTTTCTTT
V gene: TRBV6-5; D gene: TRBD2; J gene: TRBJ2-1; clone size: -; CDR3 protein: CASSLADSYNEQFF; CDR3 DNA: TGTGCCAGCAGTCTAGCGGACTCCTACAATGAGCAGTTCTTC
V gene: TRBV4-1; D gene: TRBD2; J gene: TRBJ2-3; clone size: once; CDR3 protein: CASSQGGASGRLDPDTQYF; CDR3 DNA: TGCGCCAGCAGCCAAGGGGGGGCTAGCGGGAGATTGGATCCAGATACGCAGTATTTT
V gene: TRBV27; D gene: -; J gene: TRBJ2-7; clone size: -; CDR3 protein: CASSLSDSLSYEQYF; CDR3 DNA: TGTGCCAGCAGTTTAAGCGACAGCCTCTCCTACGAGCAGTACTTC
V gene: TRBV6-5; D gene: TRBD1; J gene: TRBJ1-4; clone size: once; CDR3 protein: CASSLPDREKLFF; CDR3 DNA: TGTGCCAGCAGTTTGCCGGACAGGGAAAAACTGTTTTTT
V gene: TRBV30; D gene: TRBD1; J gene: TRBJ1-4; clone size: -; CDR3 protein: CALGGRNEKLFF; CDR3 DNA: TGTGCCCTAGGGGGCAGAAATGAAAAACTGTTTTTT
V gene: TRBV7-6; D gene: -; J gene: TRBJ1-6; clone size: once; CDR3 protein: CASSLNPKDSPLHF; CDR3 DNA: TGTGCCAGCAGCCTAAACCCCAAAGATTCACCCCTCCACTTT
V gene: TRBV28; D gene: TRBD1; J gene: TRBJ1-4; clone size: once; CDR3 protein: CASSRTGTGSHEKLFF; CDR3 DNA: TGTGCCAGCAGTCGAACCGGGACAGGGTCACATGAAAAACTGTTTTTT
V gene: TRBV19; D gene: -; J gene: TRBJ2-3; clone size: -; CDR3 protein: CASTMGSSTDTQYF; CDR3 DNA: TGTGCCAGTACCATGGGCTCAAGCACAGATACGCAGTATTTT
V gene: TRBV6-5; D gene: TRBD1; J gene: TRBJ2-7; clone size: few; CDR3 protein: CASSLVTGTYEQYF; CDR3 DNA: TGTGCCAGCAGCTTGGTGACAGGGACCTACGAGCAGTACTTC
V gene: TRBV11-2; D gene: TRBD2; J gene: TRBJ2-1; clone size: -; CDR3 protein: CASSLGGSGRWNEQFF; CDR3 DNA: TGTGCCAGCAGCCTAGGGGGTAGCGGGAGGTGGAATGAGCAGTTCTTC
V gene: TRBV6-5; D gene: -; J gene: TRBJ2-5; clone size: -; CDR3 protein: CASSWHQETQYF; CDR3 DNA: TGTGCCAGCAGTTGGCACCAAGAGACCCAGTACTTC
V gene: TRBV7-8; D gene: TRBD2; J gene: TRBJ2-1; clone size: -; CDR3 protein: CASSLVGPLAEKYNEQFF; CDR3 DNA: TGTGCCAGCAGCTTAGTCGGACCCCTAGCGGAAAAATACAATGAGCAGTTCTTC
V gene: TRBV28; D gene: -; J gene: TRBJ2-3; clone size: -; CDR3 protein: CASEGGADTQYF; CDR3 DNA: TGTGCCAGCGAGGGGGGGGCAGATACGCAGTATTTT
V gene: TRBV10-3; D gene: -; J gene: TRBJ1-1; clone size: -; CDR3 protein: CAISDRGVTEAFF; CDR3 DNA: TGTGCCATCAGTGACAGGGGCGTCACTGAAGCTTTCTTT
V gene: TRBV2; D gene: TRBD1; J gene: TRBJ1-2; clone size: -; CDR3 protein: CATPRTGGIYGYTF; CDR3 DNA: TGTGCCACCCCTCGGACAGGAGGGATCTATGGCTACACCTTC
V gene: TRBV5-1; D gene: TRBD1; J gene: TRBJ2-5; clone size: -; CDR3 protein: CASSQGQEETQYF; CDR3 DNA: TGCGCCAGCAGTCAAGGACAGGAAGAGACCCAGTACTTC
V gene: TRBV5-1; D gene: TRBD1; J gene: TRBJ1-2; clone size: -; CDR3 protein: CASSLAGQGRNGYTF; CDR3 DNA: TGCGCCAGCAGCTTGGCGGGACAGGGGAGGAATGGCTACACCTTC
V gene: TRBV9; D gene: -; J gene: TRBJ2-7; clone size: -; CDR3 protein: CASSVATGSAYEQYF; CDR3 DNA: TGTGCCAGCAGCGTAGCAACAGGGTCAGCCTACGAGCAGTACTTC
V gene: TRBV20-1; D gene: -; J gene: TRBJ2-7; clone size: medium-sized; CDR3 protein: CSASKRDEQYF; CDR3 DNA: TGCAGTGCTAGTAAAAGGGACGAGCAGTACTTC
V gene: TRBV6-1; D gene: TRBD2; J gene: TRBJ2-7; clone size: -; CDR3 protein: CASSEIPAGGPGFEQYF; CDR3 DNA: TGTGCCAGCAGTGAGATCCCAGCGGGAGGGCCGGGTTTCGAGCAGTACTTC
V gene: TRBV28; D gene: -; J gene: TRBJ2-4; clone size: -; CDR3 protein: CASSPGWDIQYF; CDR3 DNA: TGTGCCAGCAGCCCCGGGTGGGACATTCAGTACTTC
V gene: TRBV2; D gene: -; J gene: TRBJ1-4; clone size: -; CDR3 protein: CASVSRGSEKLFF; CDR3 DNA: TGTGCCAGCGTCTCCAGGGGAAGTGAAAAACTGTTTTTT
V gene: TRBV4-1; D gene: TRBD2; J gene: TRBJ2-1; clone size: -; CDR3 protein: CASSQEPPGLAVHNEQFF; CDR3 DNA: TGCGCCAGCAGCCAAGAGCCACCGGGACTAGCGGTCCACAATGAGCAGTTCTTC
V gene: TRBV2; D gene: TRBD2; J gene: TRBJ2-1; clone size: -; CDR3 protein: CASGTSGRNEQFF; CDR3 DNA: TGTGCCAGCGGGACTAGCGGGAGGAATGAGCAGTTCTTC
V gene: TRBV5-1; D gene: TRBD2; J gene: TRBJ2-1; clone size: -; CDR3 protein: CASSLEGLAGPYSYNEQFF; CDR3 DNA: TGCGCCAGCAGCTTGGAAGGGCTAGCGGGGCCCTACTCCTACAATGAGCAGTTCTTC
V gene: TRBV4-1; D gene: -; J gene: TRBJ1-4; clone size: -; CDR3 protein: CASSRGTESNEKLFF; CDR3 DNA: TGCGCCAGCAGCCGGGGGACGGAGAGTAATGAAAAACTGTTTTTT
V gene: TRBV27; D gene: -; J gene: TRBJ1-5; clone size: -; CDR3 protein: CASSFIGKRNQPQHF; CDR3 DNA: TGTGCCAGCAGTTTCATAGGAAAAAGGAACCAGCCCCAGCATTTT
V gene: TRBV5-4; D gene: -; J gene: TRBJ2-3; clone size: -; CDR3 protein: CASSLRGDTQYF; CDR3 DNA: TGTGCCAGCAGCTTAAGAGGAGATACGCAGTATTTT
V gene: TRBV7-2; D gene: -; J gene: TRBJ2-5; clone size: -; CDR3 protein: CASSLYEGWETQYF; CDR3 DNA: TGTGCCAGCAGCTTATACGAGGGTTGGGAGACCCAGTACTTC
V gene: TRBV4-2; D gene: -; J gene: TRBJ1-1; clone size: -; CDR3 protein: CASSQETGVNTEAFF; CDR3 DNA: TGTGCCAGCAGCCAAGAGACAGGAGTGAACACTGAAGCTTTCTTT
V gene: TRBV4-1; D gene: -; J gene: TRBJ1-6; clone size: -; CDR3 protein: CASSQVQGNSPLHF; CDR3 DNA: TGCGCCAGCAGCCAAGTACAGGGAAATTCACCCCTCCACTTT
V gene: TRBV5-1; D gene: -; J gene: TRBJ2-2; clone size: -; CDR3 protein: CASSLGSNTGELFF; CDR3 DNA: TGCGCCAGCAGCTTGGGGTCAAACACCGGGGAGCTGTTTTTT
V gene: TRBV11-2; D gene: TRBD2; J gene: TRBJ2-5; clone size: few; CDR3 protein: CASSFTSGRFETQYF; CDR3 DNA: TGTGCCAGCAGCTTTACTAGCGGGAGATTTGAGACCCAGTACTTC
V gene: TRBV5-1; D gene: TRBD2; J gene: TRBJ2-1; clone size: -; CDR3 protein: CASSSSGSLNEQFF; CDR3 DNA: TGCGCCAGCAGCTCTAGCGGGAGTCTCAATGAGCAGTTCTTC
V gene: TRBV11-2; D gene: -; J gene: TRBJ2-2; clone size: -; CDR3 protein: CASSLVQGATGANTGELFF; CDR3 DNA: TGTGCCAGCAGCTTAGTTCAGGGAGCGACAGGAGCTAACACCGGGGAGCTGTTTTTT
V gene: TRBV2; D gene: TRBD1; J gene: TRBJ2-5; clone size: -; CDR3 protein: CASSAWRQGGETQYF; CDR3 DNA: TGTGCCAGCAGTGCTTGGAGACAGGGTGGCGAGACCCAGTACTTC